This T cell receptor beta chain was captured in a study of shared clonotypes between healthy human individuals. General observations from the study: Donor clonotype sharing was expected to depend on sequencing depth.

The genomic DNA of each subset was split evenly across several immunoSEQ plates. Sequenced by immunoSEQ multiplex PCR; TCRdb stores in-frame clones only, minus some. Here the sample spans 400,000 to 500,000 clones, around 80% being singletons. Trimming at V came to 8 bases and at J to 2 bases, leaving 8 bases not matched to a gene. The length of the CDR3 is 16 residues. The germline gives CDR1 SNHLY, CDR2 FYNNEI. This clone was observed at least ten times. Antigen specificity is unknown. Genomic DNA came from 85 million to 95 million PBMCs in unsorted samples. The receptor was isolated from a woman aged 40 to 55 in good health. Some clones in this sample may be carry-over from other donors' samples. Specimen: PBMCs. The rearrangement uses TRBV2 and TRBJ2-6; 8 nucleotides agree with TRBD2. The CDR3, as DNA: TGTGCCAGCCTTCGGGAGGGGGGACCTGGGGCCAACGTCCTGACTTTC. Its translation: CASLREGGPGANVLTF. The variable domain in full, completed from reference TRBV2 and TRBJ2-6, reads EPEVTQTPSHQVTQMGQEVILRCVPISNHLYFYWYRQILGQKVEFLVSFYNNEISEKSEIFDDQFSVERPDGSNFTLKIRSTKLEDSAMYFCASLREGGPGANVLTFGAGSRLTVL.